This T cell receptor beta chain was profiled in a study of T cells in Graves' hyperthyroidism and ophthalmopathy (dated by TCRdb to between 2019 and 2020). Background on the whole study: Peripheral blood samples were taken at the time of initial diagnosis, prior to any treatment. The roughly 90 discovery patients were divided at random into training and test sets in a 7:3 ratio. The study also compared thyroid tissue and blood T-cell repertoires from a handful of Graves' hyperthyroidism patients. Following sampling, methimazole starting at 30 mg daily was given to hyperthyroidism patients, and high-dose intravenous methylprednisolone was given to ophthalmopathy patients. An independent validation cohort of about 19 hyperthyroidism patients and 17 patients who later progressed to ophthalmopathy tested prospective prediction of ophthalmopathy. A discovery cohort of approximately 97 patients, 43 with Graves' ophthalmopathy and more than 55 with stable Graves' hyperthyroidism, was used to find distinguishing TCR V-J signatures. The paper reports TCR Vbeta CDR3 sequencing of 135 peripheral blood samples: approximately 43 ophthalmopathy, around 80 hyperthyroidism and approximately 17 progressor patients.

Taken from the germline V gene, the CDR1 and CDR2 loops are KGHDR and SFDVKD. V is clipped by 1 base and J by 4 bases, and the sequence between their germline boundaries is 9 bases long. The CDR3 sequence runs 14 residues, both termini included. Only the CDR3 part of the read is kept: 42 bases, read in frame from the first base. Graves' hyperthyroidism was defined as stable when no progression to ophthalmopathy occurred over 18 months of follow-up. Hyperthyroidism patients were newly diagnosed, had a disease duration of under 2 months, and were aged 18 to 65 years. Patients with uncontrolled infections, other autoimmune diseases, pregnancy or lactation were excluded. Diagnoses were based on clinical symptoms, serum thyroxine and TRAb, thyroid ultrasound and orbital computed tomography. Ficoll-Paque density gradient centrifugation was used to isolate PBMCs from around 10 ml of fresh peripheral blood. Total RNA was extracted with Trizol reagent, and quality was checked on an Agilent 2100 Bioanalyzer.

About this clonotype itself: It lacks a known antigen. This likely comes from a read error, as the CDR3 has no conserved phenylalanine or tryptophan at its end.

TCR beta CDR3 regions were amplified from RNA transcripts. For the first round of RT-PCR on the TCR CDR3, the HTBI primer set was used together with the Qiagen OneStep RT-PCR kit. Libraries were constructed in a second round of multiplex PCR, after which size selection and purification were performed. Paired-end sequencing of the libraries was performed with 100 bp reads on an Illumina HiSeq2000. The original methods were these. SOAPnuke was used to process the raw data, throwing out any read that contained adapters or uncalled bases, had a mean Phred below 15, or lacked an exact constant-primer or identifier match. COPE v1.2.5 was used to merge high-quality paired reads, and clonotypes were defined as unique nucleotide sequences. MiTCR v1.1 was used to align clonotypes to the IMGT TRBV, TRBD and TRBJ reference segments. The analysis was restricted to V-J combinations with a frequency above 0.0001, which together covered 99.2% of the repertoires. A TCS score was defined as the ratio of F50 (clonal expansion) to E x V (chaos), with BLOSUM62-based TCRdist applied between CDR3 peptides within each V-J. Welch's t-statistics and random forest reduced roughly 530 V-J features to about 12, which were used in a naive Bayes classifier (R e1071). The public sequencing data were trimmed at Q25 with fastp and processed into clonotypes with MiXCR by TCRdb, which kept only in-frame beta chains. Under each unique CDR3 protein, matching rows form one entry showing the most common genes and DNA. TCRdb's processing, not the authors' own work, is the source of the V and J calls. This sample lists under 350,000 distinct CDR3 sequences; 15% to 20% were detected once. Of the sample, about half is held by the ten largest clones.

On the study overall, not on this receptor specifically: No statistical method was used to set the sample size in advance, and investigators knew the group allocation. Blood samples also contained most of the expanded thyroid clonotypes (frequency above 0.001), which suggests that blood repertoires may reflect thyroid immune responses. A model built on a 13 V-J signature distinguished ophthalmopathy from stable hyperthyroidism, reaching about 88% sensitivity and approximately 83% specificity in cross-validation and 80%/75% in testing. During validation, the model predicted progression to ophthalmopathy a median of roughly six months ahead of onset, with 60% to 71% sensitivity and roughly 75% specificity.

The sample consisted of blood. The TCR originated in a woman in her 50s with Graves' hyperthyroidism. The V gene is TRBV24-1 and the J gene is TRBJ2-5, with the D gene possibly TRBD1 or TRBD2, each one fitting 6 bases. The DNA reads TGTGCCACCAGTGATTTTCGGGGGCCAGAGACCCAGTACCTC. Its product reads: CATSDFRGPETQYL.